These 13 T cell receptor beta chains share one sample of origin, sequenced in a study of circulating tumor DNA in untreated peripheral T-cell lymphoma. Data came from immunoSEQ multiplex PCR; TCRdb stores just in-frame clones and leaves some out. The sample consists of around 10,000 clones, about three quarters of them appearing once. What was sequenced was tumor tissue. These receptors were collected from a human donor with peripheral T-cell lymphoma.

V is TRBV18 and J is TRBJ1-1; TRBD1 might be the D (5 bases). The CDR3 is made up of 17 amino acids. Germline CDR1 reads KGHSH; CDR2 reads LQKENI. Trimming pared 6 bases from V and 0 bases from J, leaving 20 bases between. The CDR3 DNA is TGTGCCAGCTCCCCCGCCGGGGCGACCGGCTTGAACACTGAAGCTTTCTTT. It yields the protein CASSPAGATGLNTEAFF.

This clone was observed once. The genes are TRBV18 and TRBJ2-1; D not resolved. The germline CDR1 and CDR2 sequences are KGHSH and LQKENI. This CDR3 is built from 16 residues. Trimming shortened V by 0 bases and J by 6 bases, and 15 bases separated the two germline ends. For the CDR3, the DNA is TGTGCCAGCTCACCACCGACCGGCGGAACGGGCAATGAGCAGTTCTTC. Translation: CASSPPTGGTGNEQFF.

The rearrangement links TRBV28 to TRBJ1-5; 8 bases fit TRBD1. Looked up from germline, CDR1 is MDHEN and CDR2 is SYDVKM. This CDR3 spans 15 amino acids. With 7 bases clipped from V and 0 bases from J, the junction kept 5 bases outside the gene matches. The CDR3 bases are TGTGCCAGCAAGACAGGGGATTATAGCAATCAGCCCCAGCATTTT. This translates into CASKTGDYSNQPQHF.

The V gene is TRBV6-8, the J gene TRBJ2-7; 9 bases are a match to TRBD1. The germline gives CDR1 MNHGY, CDR2 SAAAGT. CDR3 length equals 14 residues. The trim removed 6 bases at V and 4 bases at J, leaving 7 bases unmatched. CDR3 DNA: TGTGCCAGCAGCTGGGGACAGGGCCCTTACGAGCAGTACTTC. It yields the protein CASSWGQGPYEQYF.

The chain joins TRBV1 to TRBJ2-5; the table's D call, TRBD2, was not checked against the DNA. TRBV1 is recorded as a pseudogene. The CDR3 totals 12 residues. The CDR3 nucleotides read TGCGCCAGCAGCCAAGATGCGGAGACCCAGTACTTC. It is translated as CASSQDAETQYF.

This CDR3 reads CASSELMGQNSPLHF. DNA of the CDR3: TGCGCCAGCAGTGAGTTGATGGGACAGAATTCACCCCTCCACTTT. The rearrangement links TRBV10-1 to TRBJ1-6; 7 bases align to TRBD1. The ends lost 1 base at V and 7 bases at J; junction bases unmatched: 4. The CDR3 has 15 amino acids. Germline CDR1 is WNHNN and CDR2 is SYGVQD (reference sequence).

V gene TRBV6-8 combines with J gene TRBJ2-7, with D perhaps matching TRBD1 (5 bases). The V gene lost 0 bases and the J gene lost 2 bases, with 8 bases spanning the gap. The CDR3 runs 14 residues. From germline, CDR1 is MNHGY and CDR2 SAAAGT. CDR3 region: CASSYSRGPYEQYF. As DNA, the CDR3 is TGTGCCAGCAGTTACTCAAGGGGCCCCTACGAGCAGTACTTC.

The chain links TRBV19 to TRBJ1-5; maybe TRBD1 (5 bases). V lost 5 bases, J lost 5 bases, and 10 bases lay in between. CDR3 length: 13 residues. Germline V gene lookup returns CDR1 LNHDA and CDR2 SQIVND (reference sequence). The CDR3 region is CASSSGGYQPQHF. CDR3 DNA sequence: TGTGCCAGTAGTTCCGGGGGTTATCAGCCCCAGCATTTT. The full variable domain, with the rest looked up from reference TRBV19 and TRBJ1-5, is DGGITQSPKYLFRKEGQNVTLSCEQNLNHDAMYWYRQDPGQGLRLIYYSQIVNDFQKGDIAEGYSVSREKKESFPLTVTSAQKNPTAFYLCASSSGGYQPQHFGDGTRLSIL.

The rearrangement uses TRBV29-1 and TRBJ1-1, with D unresolved. The germline V gene encodes CDR1 SQVTM and CDR2 ANQGSEA. V was trimmed by 6 bases and J by 4 bases, leaving 15 bases between them. The CDR3 has 13 amino acids. The CDR3 loop is CSVSQDRGTEAFF. The CDR3 DNA follows: TGCAGCGTCAGCCAGGATCGTGGCACTGAAGCTTTCTTT.

This clone rates as medium-sized. The chain has TRBV11-3 and TRBJ2-7; unclear D gene. Germline CDR1 SGHNT, CDR2 YENEEA. The germline V and J ends were trimmed by 1 base and 1 base, with 8 bases remaining between them. The CDR3 runs 14 residues. DNA for the CDR3: TGTGCCAGCAGCTTAGTTTCACAGTCCTACGAGCAGTACTTC. This translates into CASSLVSQSYEQYF.

This clone was picked up a small number of times. This rearrangement joins TRBV6-8 to TRBJ2-7; unclear D gene. The CDR3 consists of 16 residues. V was shortened by 5 bases and J by 1 base, with 18 bases between the two germline ends. In germline, CDR1 is MNHGY, CDR2 SAAAGT. The CDR3 bases are TGTGCCAGCAGTGAGGAGCCCGATGCGCGTTCCTACGAGCAGTACTTC. As protein: CASSEEPDARSYEQYF.

This clone appeared a few times. V is TRBV6-8 and J is TRBJ1-4; a weak D match, TRBD1 (5 bases). Trimming removed 6 bases from V and 5 bases from J, with 16 bases in between. Germline V lookup: CDR1 MNHGY, CDR2 SAAAGT. The length of the CDR3 is 15 residues. The CDR3 region is CASSRYRPENEKLFF. CDR3 coding DNA: TGTGCCAGCAGCCGATACAGGCCTGAGAATGAAAAACTGTTTTTT.

The chain links TRBV18 to TRBJ2-5; TRBD1 agrees at 8 bases. The germline V gene has CDR1 KGHSH and CDR2 LQKENI. J gave up 1 base and V 3 bases, and 1 base lay outside the gene matches. The CDR3 contains 14 residues. The CDR3 DNA follows: TGTGCCAGCTCACCCGGGACAGGCCAAGAGACCCAGTACTTC. Translation gives CASSPGTGQETQYF.